The 4 T cell receptor beta chains given below trace back to one sample, sequenced in a study of T cell responses to AZD1222 COVID-19 vaccine (dated by TCRdb to about 2021). Library preparation employed the immunoSEQ multiplex PCR assay. TCRdb stores this immuneACCESS table with in-frame sequences only. Part of the clones is absent; in the studies checked, under half of the shortfall reflects unresolved V genes, and no reason is known for the rest. This sample is represented by roughly 150,000 clones; around 90% of them were singletons. The ten largest make up approximately 5.3% of the sample. This specimen's time point label, per the study, means: baseline before first vaccination. The sequencing here drew on peripheral blood, taken on day 0 of AZD1222 vaccination. All receptors derive from an adult in good health.

The chain employs TRBV28 and TRBJ2-5, with D perhaps TRBD1 or TRBD2 (5 bases each). CDR3 length: 15 amino acids. V shed 3 bases and J shed 3 bases, with 14 bases lying between them. Per the germline V gene, CDR1 is MDHEN and CDR2 is SYDVKM. The CDR3 region is CASSFPGKGKETQYF. CDR3 sequence (DNA): TGTGCCAGCAGTTTTCCGGGGAAGGGGAAAGAGACCCAGTACTTC.

The chain combines TRBV2 with TRBJ1-5; 10 nucleotides line up with TRBD1. From germline, CDR1 is SNHLY and CDR2 FYNNEI. The V gene end was trimmed by 5 bases and the J gene end by 4 bases; junction bases not matched to a gene: 8. This CDR3 has 16 amino acids. Here the CDR3 DNA reads TGTGCCAGCAGTTGGGGGACAGGGGCGGTGAATCAGCCCCAGCATTTT. Translating it yields CASSWGTGAVNQPQHF.

The chain has TRBV7-6 and TRBJ1-6, with no clear D. V dropped 3 bases and J dropped 3 bases, with 9 bases sitting between them. CDR1 is SGHVS, CDR2 FNYEAQ, per germline. This CDR3 region has 15 residues. DNA for the CDR3: TGTGCCAGCAGCTTTTCGGCGGTCTATAATTCACCCCTCCACTTT. This translates into CASSFSAVYNSPLHF. Full variable domain (remainder filled in from reference TRBV7-6 and TRBJ1-6): GAGVSQSPRYKVTKRGQDVALRCDPISGHVSLYWYRQALGQGPEFLTYFNYEAQQDKSGLPNDRFSAERPEGSISTLTIQRTEQRDSAMYRCASSFSAVYNSPLHFGNGTRLTVT.

V and J are TRBV18 and TRBJ2-5, with D uncertain. Germline assignment: CDR1 KGHSH and CDR2 LQKENI. CDR3 length: 14 residues. The germline V and J ends were trimmed by 0 bases and 1 base, with 6 bases remaining between them. CDR3 DNA: TGTGCCAGCTCACCACCGAACAGCCAAGAGACCCAGTACTTC. This translates into CASSPPNSQETQYF. Filled out from reference TRBV18 and TRBJ2-5, the complete variable domain reads NAGVMQNPRHLVRRRGQEARLRCSPMKGHSHVYWYRQLPEEGLKFMVYLQKENIIDESGMPKERFSAEFPKEGPSILRIQQVVRGDSAAYFCASSPPNSQETQYFGPGTRLLVL.